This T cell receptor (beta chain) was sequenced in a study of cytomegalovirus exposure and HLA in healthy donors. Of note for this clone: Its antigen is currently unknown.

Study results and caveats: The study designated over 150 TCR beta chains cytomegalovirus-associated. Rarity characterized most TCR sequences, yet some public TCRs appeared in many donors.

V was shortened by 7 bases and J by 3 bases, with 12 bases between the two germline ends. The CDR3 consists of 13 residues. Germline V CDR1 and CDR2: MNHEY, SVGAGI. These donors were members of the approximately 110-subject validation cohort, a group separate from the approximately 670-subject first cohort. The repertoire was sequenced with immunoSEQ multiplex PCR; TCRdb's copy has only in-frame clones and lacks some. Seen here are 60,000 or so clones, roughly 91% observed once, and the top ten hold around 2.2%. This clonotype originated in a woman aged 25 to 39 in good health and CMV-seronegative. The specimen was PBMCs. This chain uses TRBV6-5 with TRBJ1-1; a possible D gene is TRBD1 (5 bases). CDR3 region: CASTKTGYTEAFF. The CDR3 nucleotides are TGTGCCAGCACTAAAACAGGATACACTGAAGCTTTCTTT.